These T cell receptor beta chains were read from a single sample in a study of CD8 T cells in Susac syndrome. TCRdb used MiXCR to reprocess the immunoSEQ multiplex PCR reads, holding one entry per CDR3 protein. The sample lists about 160,000 distinct CDR3 sequences; about 96% were seen once. Sequenced sample: CD4+ T cells from PBMCs. The receptors come from a human donor with Susac syndrome. Both conserved end residues are part of each CDR3. The order of the fields is V gene, clone size, J gene, D gene, CDR3 protein, CDR3 DNA. The D gene is left open where the match is weak. The size entry is marked missing in some rows and otherwise reads once, few, many or a size class.

v_gene: TRBV29-1
abundance: .
j_gene: TRBJ2-2
d_gene: .
CDR3aa: CSVGDLTGELFF
CDR3nt: TGCAGCGTTGGGGACCTCACCGGGGAGCTGTTTTTT

v_gene: TRBV5-4
abundance: .
j_gene: TRBJ2-1
d_gene: .
CDR3aa: CASSSDPLRGNEQFF
CDR3nt: TGTGCCAGCAGCTCCGACCCCTTGAGGGGGAATGAGCAGTTCTTC

v_gene: TRBV29-1
abundance: .
j_gene: TRBJ2-2
d_gene: .
CDR3aa: CSVEGGRTGELFF
CDR3nt: TGCAGCGTTGAAGGGGGTAGGACCGGGGAGCTGTTTTTT

v_gene: TRBV14
abundance: .
j_gene: TRBJ2-3
d_gene: .
CDR3aa: CASSPPGTGFTDTQYF
CDR3nt: TGTGCCAGCAGCCCTCCCGGGACTGGATTCACAGATACGCAGTATTTT

v_gene: TRBV18
abundance: .
j_gene: TRBJ2-7
d_gene: .
CDR3aa: CASSPPDLGSYEQYF
CDR3nt: TGTGCCAGCTCACCACCGGATCTGGGCTCCTACGAGCAGTACTTC

v_gene: TRBV9
abundance: .
j_gene: TRBJ2-2
d_gene: .
CDR3aa: CASSVELRSGPGFGELFF
CDR3nt: TGTGCCAGCAGCGTAGAGCTGAGGTCAGGTCCGGGATTCGGGGAGCTGTTTTTT

v_gene: TRBV4-1
abundance: .
j_gene: TRBJ1-2
d_gene: .
CDR3aa: CASSGTTGYTF
CDR3nt: TGCGCCAGTTCCGGGACAACTGGCTACACCTTC

v_gene: TRBV6-2/TRBV6-3
abundance: .
j_gene: TRBJ2-7
d_gene: TRBD1
CDR3aa: CASSSHWTGAVPPSSYEQYF
CDR3nt: TGTGCCAGCAGCTCCCACTGGACAGGCGCCGTTCCTCCCAGCTCCTACGAGCAGTACTTC

v_gene: TRBV29-1
abundance: .
j_gene: TRBJ2-7
d_gene: .
CDR3aa: CSVEKDEGPYEQYF
CDR3nt: TGCAGCGTTGAAAAAGACGAAGGGCCCTACGAGCAGTACTTC

v_gene: TRBV24-1
abundance: .
j_gene: TRBJ2-6
d_gene: .
CDR3aa: CATRAAGANVLTF
CDR3nt: TGTGCCACGAGGGCAGCTGGGGCCAACGTCCTGACTTTC

v_gene: TRBV18
abundance: .
j_gene: TRBJ2-6
d_gene: .
CDR3aa: CASSPSDYPGANVLTF
CDR3nt: TGTGCCAGCTCACCTTCCGATTACCCCGGGGCCAACGTCCTGACTTTC

v_gene: TRBV28
abundance: .
j_gene: TRBJ1-5
d_gene: TRBD1
CDR3aa: CASTPSTGGGQPQHF
CDR3nt: TGTGCCAGCACCCCCTCGACAGGGGGCGGGCAGCCCCAGCATTTT

v_gene: TRBV25-1
abundance: .
j_gene: TRBJ1-1
d_gene: .
CDR3aa: CAAGTAEAFF
CDR3nt: TGTGCCGCCGGGACTGCGGAAGCTTTCTTT

v_gene: TRBV19
abundance: .
j_gene: TRBJ2-1
d_gene: .
CDR3aa: CASSKGPNEQFF
CDR3nt: TGTGCCAGTAGTAAGGGACCCAATGAGCAGTTCTTC

v_gene: TRBV7-8
abundance: .
j_gene: TRBJ2-1
d_gene: TRBD2
CDR3aa: CASSTRGTFYNEQFF
CDR3nt: TGTGCCAGCAGCACGCGGGGGACCTTCTACAATGAGCAGTTCTTC

v_gene: TRBV19
abundance: once
j_gene: TRBJ2-3
d_gene: TRBD1
CDR3aa: CATRTGGSQGTQYF
CDR3nt: TGTGCCACCCGGACAGGAGGAAGTCAGGGTACGCAGTATTTT

v_gene: TRBV18
abundance: .
j_gene: TRBJ1-2
d_gene: .
CDR3aa: CASSPRDDGGYTF
CDR3nt: TGTGCCAGCTCACCCCGGGACGACGGTGGCTACACCTTC

v_gene: TRBV30
abundance: .
j_gene: TRBJ1-2
d_gene: .
CDR3aa: CAWTSGNYGYTF
CDR3nt: TGTGCCTGGACGTCCGGCAACTATGGCTACACCTTC

v_gene: TRBV19
abundance: .
j_gene: TRBJ1-5
d_gene: .
CDR3aa: CASTSGEGWQPQHF
CDR3nt: TGTGCCAGTACCTCAGGGGAGGGCTGGCAGCCCCAGCATTTT

v_gene: TRBV5-1
abundance: .
j_gene: TRBJ2-1
d_gene: TRBD1
CDR3aa: CASRLGTGYYNEQFF
CDR3nt: TGCGCCAGCAGACTCGGGACAGGGTACTACAATGAGCAGTTCTTC

v_gene: TRBV20-1
abundance: once
j_gene: TRBJ2-4
d_gene: .
CDR3aa: CSANSGGKNIQYF
CDR3nt: TGCAGTGCTAATTCAGGGGGGAAAAACATTCAGTACTTC

v_gene: TRBV4-3
abundance: .
j_gene: TRBJ2-1
d_gene: TRBD2
CDR3aa: CASSRATSGSDEQFF
CDR3nt: TGCGCCAGCAGCCGTGCAACTAGCGGGAGCGATGAGCAGTTCTTC